The entry that follows covers one T cell receptor (beta chain) sequence. Its antigen is not identified. These data belong to a study of CD8+ T cells in alopecia areata. Whole-study context: Treated patients were given 5 to 10 mg oral tofacitinib twice daily. The study's findings and limits: Although TCR sharing was seen in mice, sharing across patients was less clear, possibly for HLA-related reasons.

The CDR3 has 14 amino acids. With 0 bases removed from V and 4 bases from J, the gap between germline ends came to 11 bases. Per germline, CDR1 SGHRS and CDR2 YFSETQ. Following RNA extraction, reverse transcription yielded cDNA that acted as the sequencing template. Data came from immunoSEQ multiplex PCR; TCRdb stores just in-frame clones and leaves some out. The data hold 150,000 or so clones, with 45% to 60% observed a single time. Sequenced: CD4+ T cells sorted from blood. This clonotype originated in a human donor with alopecia areata. The chain is built from TRBV5-1 and TRBJ2-7; a possible D gene is TRBD2 (5 bases). The CDR3 sequence: CASSLGEPHYEQYF. The CDR3 DNA reads TGCGCCAGCAGCTTGGGGGAGCCACATTACGAGCAGTACTTC.